This TCR beta chain was documented in a study of identical twins. Study-level results: Analyses of zero insertions could be partly confounded by invariant MAIT and iNKT cells.

TCRdb re-analysed the 5' RACE reads in MiXCR, keeping a single row per CDR3 protein. The table lists about 700,000 distinct CDR3 sequences, 8.6% of them singletons. Concerning this clonotype: Its antigen remains unknown.

The CDR3 contains 15 residues. The V gene's germline CDR1 is SEHNR and CDR2 FQNEAQ (reference sequence). Losses at the gene ends were 5 bases for V and 14 bases for J; bases not matched to a gene: 17. The same specimen was also included in a second study, on yellow fever vaccine responses in identical twins.

The receptor was isolated from a woman aged 18-29 years in good health. The rearrangement uses TRBV7-9 and TRBJ2-2, with 7 bases aligning to TRBD1. The material sequenced was PBMCs. The CDR3 nucleotides are TGTGCCAGCAGCGCACGACAGGGCGGCCTTTTGTTACTGTTTTTT. It encodes CASSARQGGLLLLFF.